This TCR beta chain is drawn from a study of cytomegalovirus exposure and HLA in healthy donors. Looked up from germline, CDR1 is MGHRA and CDR2 is YSYEKL. V shed 3 bases, J shed 4 bases, and the junction held 6 bases outside the gene matches. The CDR3 runs 15 residues. Amplification used 60 Vbeta primers and 13 Jbeta primers. Method: immunoSEQ multiplex PCR; TCRdb's copy keeps in-frame clones and lacks some. Of some 110,000 clones in the sample, approximately 82% are singletons; the top ten hold roughly 23%. Sequencing was done on a sample of PBMCs. V usage is TRBV4-1 and J usage is TRBJ2-1; 7 bases are shared with TRBD1. The source of this sequence is a man aged 25-45 years in good health and CMV-seropositive. The CDR3 loop is CASSHLPDRYNEQFF. For the CDR3, the DNA is TGCGCCAGCAGCCACCTACCGGACAGGTACAATGAGCAGTTCTTC.